This T cell receptor (beta chain) was sequenced during a study of identical twins. The CDR3 totals 14 residues. Trimming left V 5 bases short and J 3 bases short, with 14 bases between. Per the germline V gene, CDR1 is SQVTM and CDR2 is ANQGSEA. The cDNA had a unique molecular identifier and a template-switch universal primer site. MiXCR, run by TCRdb on the 5' RACE reads, gives a single entry per CDR3 protein. The sample includes roughly 470,000 distinct CDR3 sequences, 14% seen only once; the top ten take about 1%. The same specimen was also included in a second study, on yellow fever vaccine responses in identical twins.

The rearrangement uses TRBV29-1 and TRBJ1-5; D remains unclear. The sample was CD4+ T cells sorted from blood. This receptor was obtained from a woman aged 18 to 35 in good health. CDR3 coding DNA: TGCAGCGTTAATGTTGAGCAGATCAATCAGCCCCAGCATTTT. This encodes CSVNVEQINQPQHF. Full variable domain (missing parts from reference TRBV29-1 and TRBJ1-5): SAVISQKPSRDICQRGTSLTIQCQVDSQVTMMFWYRQQPGQSLTLIATANQGSEATYESGFVIDKFPISRPNLTFSTLTVSNMSPEDSSIYLCSVNVEQINQPQHFGDGTRLSIL.